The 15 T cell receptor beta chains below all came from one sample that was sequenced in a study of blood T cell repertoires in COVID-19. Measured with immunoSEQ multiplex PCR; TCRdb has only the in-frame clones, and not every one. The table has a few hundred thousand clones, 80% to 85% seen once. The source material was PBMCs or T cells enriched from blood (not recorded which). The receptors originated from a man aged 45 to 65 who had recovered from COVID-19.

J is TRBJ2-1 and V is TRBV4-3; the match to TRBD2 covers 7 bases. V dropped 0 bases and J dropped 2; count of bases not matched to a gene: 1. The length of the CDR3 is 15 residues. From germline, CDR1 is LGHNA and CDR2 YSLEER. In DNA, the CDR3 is TGCGCCAGCAGCCAAGATGGGGGGGCCTACAATGAGCAGTTCTTC. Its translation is CASSQDGGAYNEQFF.

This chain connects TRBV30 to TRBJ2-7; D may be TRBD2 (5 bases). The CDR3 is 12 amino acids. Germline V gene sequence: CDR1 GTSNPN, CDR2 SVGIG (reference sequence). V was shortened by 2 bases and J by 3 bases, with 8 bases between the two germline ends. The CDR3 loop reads CAWSRLSYEQYF. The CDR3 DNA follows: TGTGCCTGGAGTAGACTAAGCTACGAGCAGTACTTC.

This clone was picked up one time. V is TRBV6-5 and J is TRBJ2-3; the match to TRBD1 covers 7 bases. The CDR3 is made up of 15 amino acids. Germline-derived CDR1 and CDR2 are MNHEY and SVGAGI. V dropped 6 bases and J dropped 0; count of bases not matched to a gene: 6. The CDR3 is CASSWDRASTDTQYF. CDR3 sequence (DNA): TGTGCCAGCAGCTGGGACAGAGCTAGCACAGATACGCAGTATTTT.

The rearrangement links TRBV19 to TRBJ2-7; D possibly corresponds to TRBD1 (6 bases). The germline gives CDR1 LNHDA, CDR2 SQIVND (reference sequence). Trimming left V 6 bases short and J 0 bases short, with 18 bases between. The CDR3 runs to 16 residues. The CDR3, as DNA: TGTGCCAGTAGCATGTCGTCGGGGACATTCTCCTACGAGCAGTACTTC. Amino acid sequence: CASSMSSGTFSYEQYF.

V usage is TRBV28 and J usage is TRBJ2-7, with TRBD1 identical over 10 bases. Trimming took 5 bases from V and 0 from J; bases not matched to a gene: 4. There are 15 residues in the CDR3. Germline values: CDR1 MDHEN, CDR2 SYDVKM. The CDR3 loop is CASSAGQGGSYEQYF. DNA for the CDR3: TGTGCCAGCAGTGCCGGACAGGGGGGCTCCTACGAGCAGTACTTC.

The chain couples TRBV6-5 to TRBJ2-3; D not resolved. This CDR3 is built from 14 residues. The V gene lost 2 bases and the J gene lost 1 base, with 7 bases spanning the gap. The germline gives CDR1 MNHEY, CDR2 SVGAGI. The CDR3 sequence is CASSYRQGTDTQYF. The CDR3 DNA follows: TGTGCCAGCAGTTACCGCCAGGGCACAGATACGCAGTATTTT.

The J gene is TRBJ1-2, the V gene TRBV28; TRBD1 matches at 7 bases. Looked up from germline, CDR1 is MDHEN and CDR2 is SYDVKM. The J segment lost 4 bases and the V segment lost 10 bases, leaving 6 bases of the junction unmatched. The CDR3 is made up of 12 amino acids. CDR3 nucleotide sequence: TGTGCCACCGAGGGGACAGTCTATGGCTACACCTTC. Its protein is CATEGTVYGYTF.

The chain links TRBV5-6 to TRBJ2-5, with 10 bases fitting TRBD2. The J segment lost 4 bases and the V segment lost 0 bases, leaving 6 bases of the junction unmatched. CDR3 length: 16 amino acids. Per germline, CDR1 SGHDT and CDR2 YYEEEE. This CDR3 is CASSLVASGGGETQYF. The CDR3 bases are TGTGCCAGCAGCTTGGTGGCTAGCGGGGGAGGAGAGACCCAGTACTTC.

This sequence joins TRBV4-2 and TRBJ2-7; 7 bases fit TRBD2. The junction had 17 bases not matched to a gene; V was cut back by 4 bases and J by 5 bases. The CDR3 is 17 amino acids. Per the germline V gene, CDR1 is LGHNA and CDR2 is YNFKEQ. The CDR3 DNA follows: TGTGCCAGCAGCCGGGGAGGGGTGCGGGGGAAGTCCCACGAGCAGTACTTC. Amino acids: CASSRGGVRGKSHEQYF.

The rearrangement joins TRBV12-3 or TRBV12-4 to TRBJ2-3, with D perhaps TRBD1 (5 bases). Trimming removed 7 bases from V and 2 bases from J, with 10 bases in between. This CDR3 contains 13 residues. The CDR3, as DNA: TGTGCCAGCAATCGTGGGGCCACAGATACGCAGTATTTT. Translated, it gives CASNRGATDTQYF.

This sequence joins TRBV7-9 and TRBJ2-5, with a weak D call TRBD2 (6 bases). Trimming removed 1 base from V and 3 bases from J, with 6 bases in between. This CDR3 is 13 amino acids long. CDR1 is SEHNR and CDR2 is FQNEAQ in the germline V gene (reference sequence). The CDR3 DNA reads TGTGCCAGCAGCTTAGGGGAGGAAGAGACCCAGTACTTC. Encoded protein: CASSLGEEETQYF.

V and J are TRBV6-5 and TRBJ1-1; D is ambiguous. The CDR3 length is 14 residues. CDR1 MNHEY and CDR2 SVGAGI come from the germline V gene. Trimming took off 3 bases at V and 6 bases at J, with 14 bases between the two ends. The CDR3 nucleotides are TGTGCCAGCAGTTATTCGAGGGAGGGCTCTGAAGCTTTCTTT. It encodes CASSYSREGSEAFF.

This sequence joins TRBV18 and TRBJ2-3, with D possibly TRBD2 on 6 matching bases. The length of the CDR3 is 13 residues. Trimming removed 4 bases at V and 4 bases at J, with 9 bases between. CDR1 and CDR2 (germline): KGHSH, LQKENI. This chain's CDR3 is CASSQGLSDTQYF. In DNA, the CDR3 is TGTGCCAGCTCACAAGGACTATCAGATACGCAGTATTTT.

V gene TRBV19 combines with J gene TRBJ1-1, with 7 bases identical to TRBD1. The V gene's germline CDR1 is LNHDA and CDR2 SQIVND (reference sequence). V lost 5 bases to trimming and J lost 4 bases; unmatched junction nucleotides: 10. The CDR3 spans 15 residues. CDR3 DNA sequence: TGTGCCAGTAGTGGGTACAGGGGCACGAGCACTGAAGCTTTCTTT. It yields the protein CASSGYRGTSTEAFF.

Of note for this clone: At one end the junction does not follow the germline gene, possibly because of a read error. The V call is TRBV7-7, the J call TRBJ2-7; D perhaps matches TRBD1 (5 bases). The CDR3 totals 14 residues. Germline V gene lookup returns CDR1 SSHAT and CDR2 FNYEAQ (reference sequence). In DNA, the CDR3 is TGTGCTAGCAGCTTAGCTCAGGGCGAATACGAGCAGTACTTC. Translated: CASSLAQGEYEQYF.